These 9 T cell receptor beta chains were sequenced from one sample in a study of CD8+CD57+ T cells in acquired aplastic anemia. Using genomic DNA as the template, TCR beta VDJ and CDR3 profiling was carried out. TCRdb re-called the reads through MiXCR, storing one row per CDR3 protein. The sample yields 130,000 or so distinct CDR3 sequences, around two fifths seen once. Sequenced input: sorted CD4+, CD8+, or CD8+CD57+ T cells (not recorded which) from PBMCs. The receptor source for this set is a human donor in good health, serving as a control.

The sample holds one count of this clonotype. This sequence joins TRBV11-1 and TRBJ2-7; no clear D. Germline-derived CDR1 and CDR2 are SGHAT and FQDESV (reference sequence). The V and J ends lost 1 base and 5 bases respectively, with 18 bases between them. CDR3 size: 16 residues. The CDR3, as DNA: TGTGCCAGCAGCTTAGGGTCGTCAGGTCCTATACACGAGCAGTACTTC. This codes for CASSLGSSGPIHEQYF. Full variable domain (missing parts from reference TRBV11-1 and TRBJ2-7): EAEVAQSPRYKITEKSQAVAFWCDPISGHATLYWYRQILGQGPELLVQFQDESVVDDSQLPKDRFSAERLKGVDSTLKIQPAELGDSAMYLCASSLGSSGPIHEQYFGPGTRLTVT.

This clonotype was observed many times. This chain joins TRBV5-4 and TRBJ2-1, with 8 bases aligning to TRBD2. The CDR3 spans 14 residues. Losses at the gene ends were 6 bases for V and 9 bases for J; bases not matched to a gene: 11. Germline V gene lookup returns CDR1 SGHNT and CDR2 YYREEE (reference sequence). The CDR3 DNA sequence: TGTGCCAGCAACCCCTCGGGGCTAGCGGGTGAGCAGTTCTTC. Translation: CASNPSGLAGEQFF.

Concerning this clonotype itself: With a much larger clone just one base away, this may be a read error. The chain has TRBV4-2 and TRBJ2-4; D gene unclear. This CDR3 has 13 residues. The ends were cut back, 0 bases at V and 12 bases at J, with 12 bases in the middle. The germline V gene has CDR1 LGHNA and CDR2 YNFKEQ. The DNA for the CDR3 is TGTGCCAGCAGCCAAGATCGACTCCACACTCAGTACTTC. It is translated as CASSQDRLHTQYF.

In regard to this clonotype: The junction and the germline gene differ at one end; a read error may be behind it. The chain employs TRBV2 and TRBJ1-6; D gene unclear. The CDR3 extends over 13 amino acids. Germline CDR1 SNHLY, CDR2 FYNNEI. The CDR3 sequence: CASGEWVRTPLHF. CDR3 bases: TGTGCCAGCGGTGAATGGGTTCGGACACCCCTCCACTTT.

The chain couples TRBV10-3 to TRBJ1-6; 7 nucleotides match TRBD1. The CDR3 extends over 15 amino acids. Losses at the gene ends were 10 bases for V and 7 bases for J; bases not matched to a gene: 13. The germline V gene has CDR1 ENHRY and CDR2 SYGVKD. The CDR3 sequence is CASIDTGTENSPLHF. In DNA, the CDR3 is TGTGCCAGCATAGACACCGGGACAGAAAATTCACCCCTCCACTTT.

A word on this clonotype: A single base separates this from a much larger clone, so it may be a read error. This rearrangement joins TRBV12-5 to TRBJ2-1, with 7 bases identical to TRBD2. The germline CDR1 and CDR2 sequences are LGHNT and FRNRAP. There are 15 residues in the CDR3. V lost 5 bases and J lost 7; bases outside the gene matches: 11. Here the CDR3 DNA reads TGTGCTAGTGGTATTGGTGGCGGGAGTGGGAATGAGCAGTTCTTC. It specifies CASGIGGGSGNEQFF. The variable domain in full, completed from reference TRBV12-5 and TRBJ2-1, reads DARVTQTPRHKVTEMGQEVTMRCQPILGHNTVFWYRQTMMQGLELLAYFRNRAPLDDSGMPKDRFSAEMPDATLATLKIQPSEPRDSAVYFCASGIGGGSGNEQFFGPGTRLTVL.

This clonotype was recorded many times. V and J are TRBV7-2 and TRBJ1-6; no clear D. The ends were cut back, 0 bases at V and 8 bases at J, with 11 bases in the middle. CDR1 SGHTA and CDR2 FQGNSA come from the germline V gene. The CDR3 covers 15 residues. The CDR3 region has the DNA TGTGCCAGCAGCTTAGCGGGATCCGGGGATTCACCCCTCCACTTT. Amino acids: CASSLAGSGDSPLHF. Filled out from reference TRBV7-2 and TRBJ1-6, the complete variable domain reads GAGVSQSPSNKVTEKGKDVELRCDPISGHTALYWYRQSLGQGLEFLIYFQGNSAPDKSGLPSDRFSAERTGGSVSTLTIQRTQQEDSAVYLCASSLAGSGDSPLHFGNGTRLTVT.

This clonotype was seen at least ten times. In DNA form, the CDR3 reads TGTGCCAGCAGTTTAGGGGGACTTTACGAGGAGACCCAGTACTTC. Translation gives CASSLGGLYEETQYF. The chain has TRBV12-3 or TRBV12-4 and TRBJ2-5, with D perhaps TRBD2 (6 bases). With 1 base removed from V and 5 bases from J, the gap between germline ends came to 14 bases. CDR3 length: 15 amino acids.

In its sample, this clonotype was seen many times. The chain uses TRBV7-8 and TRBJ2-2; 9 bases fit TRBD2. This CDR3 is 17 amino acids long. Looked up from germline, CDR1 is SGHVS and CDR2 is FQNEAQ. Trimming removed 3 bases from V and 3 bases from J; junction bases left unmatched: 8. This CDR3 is CASSLSGGPLYTGELFF. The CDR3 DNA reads TGTGCCAGCAGCTTGAGCGGGGGGCCCTTGTACACCGGGGAGCTGTTTTTT.